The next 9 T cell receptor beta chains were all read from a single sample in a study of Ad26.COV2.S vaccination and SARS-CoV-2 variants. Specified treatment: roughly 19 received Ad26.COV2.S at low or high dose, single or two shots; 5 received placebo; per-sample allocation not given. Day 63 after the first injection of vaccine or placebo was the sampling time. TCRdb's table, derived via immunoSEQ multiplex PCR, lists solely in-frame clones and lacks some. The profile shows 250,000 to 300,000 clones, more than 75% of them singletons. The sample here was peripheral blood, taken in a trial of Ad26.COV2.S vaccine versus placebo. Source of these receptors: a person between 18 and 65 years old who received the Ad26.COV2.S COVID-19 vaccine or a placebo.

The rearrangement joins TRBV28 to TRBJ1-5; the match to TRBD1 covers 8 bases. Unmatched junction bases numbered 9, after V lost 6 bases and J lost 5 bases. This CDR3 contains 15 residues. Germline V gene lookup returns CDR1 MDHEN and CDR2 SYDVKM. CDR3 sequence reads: CASSGTGTGYQPQHF. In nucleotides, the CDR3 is TGTGCCAGCAGCGGGACCGGGACAGGCTATCAGCCCCAGCATTTT.

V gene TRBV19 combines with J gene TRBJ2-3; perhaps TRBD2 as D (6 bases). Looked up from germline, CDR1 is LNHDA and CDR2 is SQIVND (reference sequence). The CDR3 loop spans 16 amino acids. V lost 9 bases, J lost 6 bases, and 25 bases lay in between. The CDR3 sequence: CASHAGGRTNADTQYF. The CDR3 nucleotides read TGTGCCAGCCACGCTGGAGGGCGGACAAACGCGGATACGCAGTATTTT. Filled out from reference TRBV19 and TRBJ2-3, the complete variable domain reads DGGITQSPKYLFRKEGQNVTLSCEQNLNHDAMYWYRQDPGQGLRLIYYSQIVNDFQKGDIAEGYSVSREKKESFPLTVTSAQKNPTAFYLCASHAGGRTNADTQYFGPGTRLTVL.

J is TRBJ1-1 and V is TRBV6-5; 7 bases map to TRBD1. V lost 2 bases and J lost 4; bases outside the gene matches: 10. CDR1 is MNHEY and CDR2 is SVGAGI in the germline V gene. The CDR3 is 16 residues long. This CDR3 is CASSYTRTGVSTEAFF. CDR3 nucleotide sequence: TGTGCCAGCAGTTACACCCGAACAGGGGTGAGCACTGAAGCTTTCTTT.

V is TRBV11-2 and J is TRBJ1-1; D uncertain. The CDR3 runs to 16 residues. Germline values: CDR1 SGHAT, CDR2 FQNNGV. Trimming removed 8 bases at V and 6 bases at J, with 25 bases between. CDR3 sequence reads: CASVPGRTTEFAEAFF. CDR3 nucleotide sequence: TGTGCCAGCGTACCGGGTCGCACCACAGAGTTCGCTGAAGCTTTCTTT.

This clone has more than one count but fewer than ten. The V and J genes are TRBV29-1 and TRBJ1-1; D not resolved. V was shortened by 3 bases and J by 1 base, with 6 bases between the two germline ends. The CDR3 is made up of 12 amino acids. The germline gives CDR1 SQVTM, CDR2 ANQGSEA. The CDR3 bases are TGCAGCGTTGAGGCGAGGAACACTGAAGCTTTCTTT. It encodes CSVEARNTEAFF.

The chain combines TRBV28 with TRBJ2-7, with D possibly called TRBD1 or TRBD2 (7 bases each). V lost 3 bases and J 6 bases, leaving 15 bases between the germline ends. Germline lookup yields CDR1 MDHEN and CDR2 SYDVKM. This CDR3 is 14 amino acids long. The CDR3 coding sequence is TGTGCCAGCAGTTTGCTAGGGAGGGGGCCCGAGCAGTACTTC. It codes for CASSLLGRGPEQYF.

CDR3 bases: TGTGCCAGCAGCTTGTTCACAGGAGCCTACGAGCAGTACTTC. Translating it yields CASSLFTGAYEQYF. J is TRBJ2-7 and V is TRBV7-2, with a tentative D call TRBD1 (5 bases). Trimming pared 3 bases from V and 2 bases from J, leaving 11 bases between. This CDR3 has 14 residues. Germline CDR1 reads SGHTA; CDR2 reads FQGNSA.

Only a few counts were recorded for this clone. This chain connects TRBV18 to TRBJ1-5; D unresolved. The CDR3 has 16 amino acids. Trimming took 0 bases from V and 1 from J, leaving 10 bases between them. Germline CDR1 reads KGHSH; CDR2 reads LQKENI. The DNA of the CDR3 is TGTGCCAGCTCACCACCGTCGAGCAGGAGCAATCAGCCCCAGCATTTT. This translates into CASSPPSSRSNQPQHF.

The CDR3 region has the DNA TGCGCCAGCAGCTACAAACAGGGACGGATAGTGAACACTGAAGCTTTCTTT. This translates into CASSYKQGRIVNTEAFF. The chain carries TRBV5-1 and TRBJ1-1; possible D gene TRBD1, 6 bases. The CDR3 contains 17 residues. V lost 3 bases to trimming and J lost 0 bases, with 18 bases between them. Germline V gene lookup returns CDR1 SGHRS and CDR2 YFSETQ.